One and the same sample provided the 5 T cell receptor beta chains below, sequenced in a study of T cell changes during pregnancy in multiple sclerosis. Measured with immunoSEQ multiplex PCR; TCRdb has only the in-frame clones, and not every one. The sample includes roughly 110,000 clones, about 90% seen only once; the top ten take 0.78%. The input for sequencing was peripheral blood, taken in the third trimester of pregnancy. The source of these receptors is a female donor in good health, enrolled as a control in a pregnancy study.

The V gene is TRBV14, the J gene TRBJ1-4; D not certain. V was clipped by 3 bases and J by 8 bases, with 13 bases between them. The CDR3 consists of 14 residues. The germline V gene encodes CDR1 SGHDN and CDR2 FVKESK. CDR3 nucleotide sequence: TGTGCCAGCAGCCACACTCTACCGATCGAAAAACTGTTTTTT. It yields the protein CASSHTLPIEKLFF. Combining the CDR3 with reference TRBV14 and TRBJ1-4 gives the whole variable domain EAGVTQFPSHSVIEKGQTVTLRCDPISGHDNLYWYRRVMGKEIKFLLHFVKESKQDESGMPNNRFLAERTGGTYSTLKVQPAELEDSGVYFCASSHTLPIEKLFFGSGTQLSVL.

The chain joins TRBV7-2 to TRBJ1-5; 11 nucleotides line up with TRBD1. V dropped 4 bases and J dropped 4; count of bases not matched to a gene: 9. This CDR3 is 17 amino acids long. Germline CDR1 is SGHTA and CDR2 is FQGNSA. CDR3 DNA: TGTGCCAGCAGCTACCGCTTCGGGACAGGGGGTAATCAGCCCCAGCATTTT. It translates to CASSYRFGTGGNQPQHF.

The J gene is TRBJ2-7, the V gene TRBV7-9; D uncertain. Germline V gene lookup returns CDR1 SEHNR and CDR2 FQNEAQ (reference sequence). The germline V and J ends were trimmed by 0 bases and 3 bases, with 9 bases remaining between them. This CDR3 contains 14 residues. The CDR3: CASSLAAQVYEQYF. The DNA of the CDR3 is TGTGCCAGCAGCTTAGCGGCTCAGGTCTACGAGCAGTACTTC.

The chain recombines TRBV7-2 with TRBJ2-7; 8 bases match TRBD1. CDR1 and CDR2 (germline): SGHTA, FQGNSA. The CDR3 has 12 amino acids. J gave up 4 bases and V 5 bases, and 1 base lay outside the gene matches. The CDR3 DNA reads TGTGCCAGCAGCCGACAGGGGTACGAGCAGTACTTC. Protein product: CASSRQGYEQYF.

CDR3 coding DNA: TGCGCCAGCAGCTTGTCTGGGGGGTCCAATCAGCCCCAGCATTTT. Amino acids: CASSLSGGSNQPQHF. The rearrangement links TRBV5-1 to TRBJ1-5, with D tentatively TRBD1 (5 bases). Germline CDR1 is SGHRS and CDR2 is YFSETQ. Trimming removed 1 base at V and 3 bases at J, with 11 bases between. The CDR3 is 15 amino acids.